Given below is one TCR beta chain in context. There are a few counts of this clonotype. Its antigen target is currently unknown. The sample holds no much larger clone one base away, and base qualities are not on file. The entry originates in a study of identical twins (dated by TCRdb to 2016 to 2017). Turning to the overall study: The study deep-sequenced TCR alpha and beta repertoires from monozygotic twins, unrelated adults of various ages and cord blood to test whether fetal clonotypes persist. To rule out contamination, the twin experiments were replicated at different times with different library preparation protocols. Study-wide conclusions, independent of this receptor: Fewer insertions were carried by abundant cord blood beta clonotypes; a weaker similar trend was observed in young adult naive repertoires, while no such trend was observed in memory repertoires. The excess sharing between twins in beta out-of-frame sequences was weaker because fewer shared sequences reduced the signal-to-noise ratio. Conclusions relied on cross-sectional statistical analysis, since the same donors could not be followed over many years. Out-of-frame TCR alpha sequences shared between twins showed an excess of low generation-probability sequences compared with coincidental sharing between unrelated individuals. In monozygotic twins, out-of-frame TCR alpha sharing was systematically underestimated by recombination models, although the models agreed with sharing between unrelated individuals. Invariant T cells such as MAIT and iNKT could partly confound zero-insertion analyses, although diverse VJ usage argued against such confounding for most clonotypes.

All donors were healthy Caucasians. Three pairs of female monozygotic twins, all aged about 18 to 30 years, were included in the twin cohort. Positive isolation kits from Invitrogen were used to isolate the CD4+ and CD8+ T cell populations. The method was 5' RACE. Sequenced using an Illumina HiSeq 2000. A universal primer binding site was added through template switching, and the final cDNA carried a unique molecular identifier so that TCR cDNA molecules could be counted accurately. First-strand cDNA for TCR alpha and beta chains was synthesized from specific primers in the conserved constant-segment region. Each cDNA library was double barcoded, with a SMART-Mk sample barcode plus Illumina barcodes, to control for contamination. TruSeq adapter sequences along with Illumina sample barcodes were introduced in two successive PCR steps. The TCR alpha and beta cDNA libraries were sequenced on the Illumina HiSeq platform using custom primers. In the original analysis: Unique molecular identifiers were extracted from raw reads with MiGEC, and CDR3 positions were determined with MiXCR. Recombination models were inferred per individual with the repgenHMM and IGoR tools using an EM algorithm. Shared clonotypes were analyzed with the tcR package in R, and sharing was normalized by the product of cloneset sizes. Out-of-frame nonproductive sequences were analyzed to study raw recombination free of thymic and clonal selection effects. TCRdb passed the public sequencing reads through fastp at Q25 and MiXCR, retaining productive beta sequences. Rows with a matching CDR3 protein are joined into one entry that keeps the most common DNA and genes. TCRdb's processing, not the study's, gives the V and J calls here. The sample has around 510,000 distinct CDR3 sequences on record, approximately 14% of them singletons. About 0.94% of the sample is taken by the ten largest.

The junction shows trimming of 2 bases on V and 2 bases on J, and the gene matches do not reach 6 bases of it. As encoded in the germline V gene (reference sequence), CDR1 is LGHDT while CDR2 is YNNKEL. Taken from cysteine to phenylalanine, the CDR3 has 16 residues. Left in the record is the CDR3 DNA by itself, 48 bases read in frame from the first base. Separately, the same data were catalogued under a study of yellow fever vaccine responses in identical twins. As noted in the second study: The T cell response to vaccination in identical twins was reported by the authors to appear partly convergent and partly personalized. In the study, vaccine-responding T cell clones were precisely tracked in identical twins.

Material: CD4+ T cells sorted from blood. The sequence came from a woman younger than 35 in good health. The chain uses TRBV3-1 and TRBJ2-3, with 8 bases aligning to TRBD2. The CDR3 reads CASSQSLAGFTDTQYF. The DNA is TGTGCCAGCAGCCAAAGCCTAGCGGGCTTCACAGATACGCAGTATTTT.